This TCR beta chain was captured by sequencing in a study of T-cell reconstitution after alpha-beta-depleted transplantation in children. This clonotype was counted only a few times. The CDR3 is 13 residues long. Trimming removed 3 bases from V and 2 bases from J, with 7 bases in between. Germline V gene data show CDR1 as SEHNR and CDR2 as FQNEAQ (reference sequence). Unique molecular identifiers were used to barcode this TCRbeta library. TCRdb reanalysed the PCR reads using MiXCR and keeps one entry per CDR3 protein. The sample records a few hundred thousand distinct CDR3 sequences, around 17% being singletons.

This chain connects TRBV7-9 to TRBJ2-5; maybe TRBD2 (5 bases). The clonotype comes from a human donor who donated a stem cell graft to a child with acute lymphoblastic leukemia. The sequenced sample was PBMCs from the stem cell graft donor, obtained from the stem cell graft. Written as DNA, the CDR3 is TGTGCCAGCAGCTTCGGGATTCAAGAGACCCAGTACTTC. Encoded protein: CASSFGIQETQYF. The variable domain in full, completed from reference TRBV7-9 and TRBJ2-5, reads DTGVSQNPRHKITKRGQNVTFRCDPISEHNRLYWYRQTLGQGPEFLTYFQNEAQLEKSRLLSDRFSAERPKGSFSTLEIQRTEQGDSAMYLCASSFGIQETQYFGPGTRLLVL.